This entry concerns a single T cell receptor beta chain. Original handling: Cell counts per sample came from amplifying reference gene primers. Profiled with immunoSEQ multiplex PCR; TCRdb holds only in-frame clones, not every one. The DNA gave D and trimming, while V, J and clone size come from that table. The sample has about 70,000 clones, roughly 82% seen once. This sample is drawn from a study of blood T cell repertoires in COVID-19. Study as a whole: Sites in the United States, Italy and Spain provided acute and convalescent COVID-19 samples. The cDNA or gDNA used as material had been derived from T cells, B-cell-depleted T cells, or PBMCs.

Sequencing was performed on peripheral blood. The TCR was taken from an elderly woman with active or convalescent COVID-19.

The DNA of the CDR3 is TGTGCCAGCAGCTTACTTGGGCCGTTTGACACCATATATTTT. Its translation is CASSLLGPFDTIYF. The chain is built from TRBV11-1 and TRBJ1-3, with D hard to call. V lost 2 bases, J lost 8 bases, and 13 bases lay in between. The CDR3 sequence is 14 residues long. CDR1 and CDR2 from the germline V gene are SGHAT and FQDESV (reference sequence). Looking up the rest from reference TRBV11-1 and TRBJ1-3 gives the full variable domain: EAEVAQSPRYKITEKSQAVAFWCDPISGHATLYWYRQILGQGPELLVQFQDESVVDDSQLPKDRFSAERLKGVDSTLKIQPAELGDSAMYLCASSLLGPFDTIYFGEGSWLTVV.